Listed below are T cell receptor beta chains from one sample, sequenced in a study of brain T cells in children with intractable seizures. Profiling relied on immunoSEQ multiplex PCR, and the TCRdb table lists in-frame clones only, not all of them. The data show 300,000 to 400,000 clones, over 85% seen once. Sequenced here: peripheral blood, sampled about 5 months after surgery. All receptors derive from a boy less than two years old with tuberous sclerosis and intractable seizures. Both conserved end residues are part of each CDR3. The D gene is left open where the match is weak. A clone size is listed for some rows: how often the clone was seen (once, few, many), or a class if it is expanded.

TRBD1	.	TRBV2	TRBJ2-2	CASSETGTGGELFF	TGTGCCAGCAGCGAGACAGGGACGGGGGGGGAGCTGTTTTTT
TRBD1	.	TRBV27	TRBJ2-7	CASSYPGQGGEQYF	TGTGCCAGCAGTTATCCGGGACAGGGCGGCGAGCAGTACTTC
.	once	TRBV18	TRBJ1-6	CASSPDTGRFNSPLHF	TGTGCCAGCTCACCCGATACGGGACGGTTTAATTCACCCCTCCACTTT
.	.	TRBV7-8	TRBJ1-2	CASSLAQGGDGYTF	TGTGCCAGCAGCTTAGCGCAGGGAGGAGATGGCTACACCTTC
TRBD2	.	TRBV7-3	TRBJ2-1	CASSLAGVKNEQFF	TGTGCCAGCAGCTTAGCGGGAGTAAAGAATGAGCAGTTCTTC
TRBD2	once	TRBV5-4	TRBJ2-7	CASSWTSGSYEQYF	TGTGCCAGCAGCTGGACTAGCGGCTCCTACGAGCAGTACTTC
.	.	TRBV4-1	TRBJ1-6	CASSQDLGFDPLHF	TGCGCCAGCAGCCAAGATTTAGGTTTCGATCCCCTCCACTTT
TRBD1	.	TRBV5-6	TRBJ2-7	CASSSNNRGTFGEQYF	TGTGCCAGCAGCTCCAACAACAGGGGAACCTTCGGCGAGCAGTACTTC
TRBD2	once	TRBV4-2	TRBJ2-2	CASSQVMAGEDTGELFF	TGTGCCAGCAGCCAAGTCATGGCGGGGGAAGACACCGGGGAGCTGTTTTTT
TRBD2	.	TRBV20-1	TRBJ2-7	CSASRLAGGTYEQYF	TGCAGTGCTAGTCGACTAGCGGGGGGTACCTACGAGCAGTACTTC
.	.	TRBV28	TRBJ2-5	CASSPYITGETQYF	TGTGCCAGCAGTCCGTACATCACGGGAGAGACCCAGTACTTC
.	.	TRBV29-1	TRBJ2-5	CSVEDRTTQETQYF	TGCAGCGTGGAAGACCGGACTACCCAAGAGACCCAGTACTTC
.	few	TRBV3-1/TRBV3-2	TRBJ1-2	CASSQDRREGYTF	TGTGCCAGCAGCCAGGACCGCAGGGAAGGCTACACCTTC
TRBD1	.	TRBV5-1	TRBJ1-5	CASSTGQGNQPQHF	TGCGCCAGCAGCACCGGACAGGGAAACCAGCCCCAGCATTTT
.	.	TRBV11-3	TRBJ2-7	CASSLYGSDYEQYF	TGTGCCAGCAGCTTATATGGGTCAGACTACGAGCAGTACTTC
.	once	TRBV9	TRBJ1-1	CASSPGGRPEAFF	TGTGCCAGCAGCCCCGGGGGGAGGCCCGAAGCTTTCTTT
TRBD1	.	TRBV4-2	TRBJ1-4	CASQPGQGYEKLFF	TGTGCCAGCCAACCGGGACAGGGTTACGAAAAACTGTTTTTT
TRBD2	.	TRBV4-1	TRBJ2-3	CASSQERRERADTQYF	TGCGCCAGCAGCCAAGAGCGGCGGGAGCGGGCAGATACGCAGTATTTT
.	once	TRBV28	TRBJ2-7	CASSLTAGGLSYEQYF	TGTGCCAGCAGTTTAACAGCAGGTGGTCTCTCCTACGAGCAGTACTTC
.	once	TRBV18	TRBJ1-5	CASSPLPGRQDGNQPQHF	TGTGCCAGCTCACCACTCCCGGGCCGACAGGACGGCAATCAGCCCCAGCATTTT
TRBD2	.	TRBV24-1	TRBJ2-5	CATSDVGGGTQYF	TGTGCCACCAGTGATGTCGGGGGGGGGACCCAGTACTTC